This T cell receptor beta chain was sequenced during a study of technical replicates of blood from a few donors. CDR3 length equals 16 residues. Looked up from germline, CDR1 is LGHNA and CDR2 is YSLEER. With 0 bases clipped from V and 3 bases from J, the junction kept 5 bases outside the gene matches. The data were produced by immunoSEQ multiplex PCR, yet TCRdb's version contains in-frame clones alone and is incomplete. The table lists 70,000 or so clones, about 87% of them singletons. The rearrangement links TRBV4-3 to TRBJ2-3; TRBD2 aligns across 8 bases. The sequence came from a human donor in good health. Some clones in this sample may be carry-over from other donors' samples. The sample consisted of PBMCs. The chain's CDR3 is CASSQDLASGTDTQYF. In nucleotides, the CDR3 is TGCGCCAGCAGCCAAGATTTGGCTAGCGGGACAGATACGCAGTATTTT.